This T cell receptor beta chain was captured by sequencing in a study of post-analysis software for immune sequencing data (dated by TCRdb to 2015 to 2017). In the study overall: The recorded disease courses included relapsing-remitting, secondary progressive and progressive-relapsing multiple sclerosis, and some patients had no subtype annotation. The multiple sclerosis patient repertoires were compared with under 13 previously published healthy control repertoires from donors aged about 6 to 26 years. A subset of samples was prepared in parallel using single-end sample barcoding, then pooled and co-amplified after Illumina adapter ligation.

Overall results and qualifications from the work: The control group was slightly older than the multiple sclerosis patient group. Significantly higher frequencies in patients than in controls were found for five or six TRBV segments, including TRBV5-6, TRBV5-1 and TRBV20-1. Multiple sclerosis patients had significantly lower normalized Chao1 diversity than controls, a result that suggests substantial peripheral T-cell clonal expansion. When samples were clustered directly using the F measure, samples prepared in the same batch co-clustered strongly, which prompted a batch-effect correction.

Library preparation used PCR. Sequencer: Illumina HiSeq 2500. To reduce PCR and sequencing biases, unique molecular identifiers were incorporated into the TCR beta cDNA libraries. Approximately 500,000 cDNA molecules were obtained for every 1 to 10 million input T cells, so each molecule roughly corresponded to one T cell. The patient libraries were prepared and sequenced using the same protocol as the earlier healthy control dataset. Samples belonging to the same batch were prepared together, multiplexed and sequenced on a shared HiSeq lane. In the authors' own workflow: MIGEC was used to process the raw barcoded reads, and molecular identifier groups with only a single read were discarded before consensus assembly and CDR3 extraction. VDJtools was used for post-analysis of the clonotype tables, and diversity was normalized by down-sampling every dataset to the size of the smallest sample. Repertoire overlap clustering matched CDR3 amino acid but not nucleotide sequences to correct batch-related cross-sample contamination. Clones were called with MiXCR by TCRdb after fastp trimmed the public reads at Q25, and only in-frame beta chains were retained. Rows matching on CDR3 protein sequence are summarized as one entry with the most common DNA and genes. The V and J calls were not made by the authors but by TCRdb's processing. This sample has about 380,000 distinct CDR3 sequences in its table, and about a third of those were observed once. The ten largest account for around an eighth of the sample.

To demonstrate the VDJtools post-analysis software, the study profiled TCR beta repertoires from the peripheral blood of about 13 young patients with multiple sclerosis. Multiple sclerosis patients were children and adolescents aged about 6 to 16 years. This clonotype was detected a few times. This receptor's antigen is unknown. No much larger clone exists at a distance of one base, and base qualities are not known. The CDR3 covers 13 residues, taking in both the cysteine and the phenylalanine. Just CDR3 DNA is preserved here, 39 bases in frame from base 1. From the germline V gene (reference sequence), CDR1 is MNHEY and CDR2 is SMNVEV. The trim is 3 bases for V and 9 bases for J, with a gap of 12 bases between the germline ends.

The V gene is TRBV27 and the J gene is TRBJ2-1; TRBD2 might be the D gene, on 7 matching bases. The sample was blood. The TCR was taken from a girl under 18 with multiple sclerosis. Here is the DNA: TGTGCCAGCAGTTTTTGGGGGGGCGGTGAGCAGTTCTTC. It encodes CASSFWGGGEQFF.